The 3 T cell receptor beta chains presented below share a single source sample, sequenced in a study of blood T cell repertoires in COVID-19. Only in-frame clones appear in the TCRdb table, and some are missing; sequencing was by immunoSEQ multiplex PCR. The repertoire has 95,000 or so clones, approximately 84% of them found once; the top ten carry nearly 25%. The sequencing sample was made of peripheral blood. These receptors all stem from an elderly man with active or convalescent COVID-19.

The chain combines TRBV30 with TRBJ1-4; 11 nucleotides match TRBD1. Looked up from germline, CDR1 is GTSNPN and CDR2 is SVGIG (reference sequence). V lost 4 bases to trimming and J lost 8 bases; unmatched junction nucleotides: 9. This CDR3 has 15 residues. The CDR3 bases are TGTGCCTGGAAATCTCGGGACAGGGGGGACGAAAAACTGTTTTTT. This encodes CAWKSRDRGDEKLFF.

This chain links TRBV3-1 (or the pseudogene TRBV3-2) with TRBJ1-5; no clear D. Germline V gene lookup returns CDR1 LGHDT and CDR2 YNNKEL (reference sequence). CDR3 size: 12 residues. V was trimmed by 3 bases and J by 4 bases, leaving 4 bases between them. The CDR3 DNA follows: TGTGCCAGCAGCCAGCAGAATCAGCCCCAGCATTTT. Translated, it gives CASSQQNQPQHF.

This sequence joins TRBV6-6 and TRBJ2-3; 12 bases are a match to TRBD2. V shed 6 bases, J shed 7 bases, and the junction held 5 bases outside the gene matches. This CDR3 is 14 amino acids long. The germline V gene has CDR1 MNHNY and CDR2 SVGAGI (reference sequence). The CDR3: CASRAGLAGHTQYF. The CDR3 bases are TGTGCCAGCAGGGCGGGACTAGCGGGTCATACGCAGTATTTT.